The 17 T cell receptor beta chains in this list originate from one sample, sequenced in a study of molecular identifiers for immune sequencing clone quantification. TCRdb fed the PCR reads into MiXCR, producing one record per CDR3 protein. This table has 62,000 or so distinct CDR3 sequences, around 18% appearing once. Sequenced sample: naive CD8+ T cells from blood, with Jurkat cell RNA spiked in. Subset defined: FACS-sorted CD8+CD4-CCR7+CD45RA+ naive T cells. The receptors come from a human donor in good health. Some libraries in this study had Jurkat cell RNA spiked in.

This clonotype was counted many times. J is TRBJ2-1 and V is TRBV11-2, with D possibly matching TRBD2 (5 bases). The CDR3 is made up of 15 amino acids. V was trimmed by 3 bases and J by 0 bases, leaving 9 bases between them. From germline, CDR1 is SGHAT and CDR2 FQNNGV. The CDR3 loop is CASSLEDSSYNEQFF. The DNA for the CDR3 is TGTGCCAGCAGCTTGGAGGATAGCTCCTACAATGAGCAGTTCTTC.

This clonotype was counted a few times. This sequence joins TRBV5-1 and TRBJ2-7, with D perhaps TRBD1 (5 bases). CDR1 and CDR2 (germline): SGHRS, YFSETQ. The length of the CDR3 is 15 residues. Deletions cut 0 bases from V and 0 bases from J, with 10 bases between. CDR3 residues: CASSLAPDSSYEQYF. DNA for the CDR3: TGCGCCAGCAGCTTGGCACCTGACAGCTCCTACGAGCAGTACTTC.

This clonotype was found many times. V is TRBV28 and J is TRBJ2-7; D is perhaps TRBD1 (6 bases). This CDR3 is built from 14 residues. V was cut by 5 bases and J by 2 bases, with 13 bases left in between. Germline CDR1 is MDHEN and CDR2 is SYDVKM. The chain's CDR3 is CASSHGQTAYEQYF. The CDR3 DNA is TGTGCCAGCAGTCACGGACAGACAGCCTACGAGCAGTACTTC. Together with reference TRBV28 and TRBJ2-7, the CDR3 gives the full variable domain: DVKVTQSSRYLVKRTGEKVFLECVQDMDHENMFWYRQDPGLGLRLIYFSYDVKMKEKGDIPEGYSVSREKKERFSLILESASTNQTSMYLCASSHGQTAYEQYFGPGTRLTVT.

At least ten counts were recorded for this clonotype. The chain combines TRBV20-1 with TRBJ2-3; 9 bases are shared with TRBD2. Germline V lookup: CDR1 DFQATT, CDR2 SNEGSKA (reference sequence). The CDR3 is 15 residues long. Trimming at V came to 2 bases and at J to 0 bases, leaving 3 bases not matched to a gene. This chain's CDR3 is CSARILAGSTDTQYF. CDR3 nucleotide sequence: TGCAGTGCTAGAATTCTAGCGGGGAGCACAGATACGCAGTATTTT.

This rearrangement joins TRBV4-1 to TRBJ2-7, with TRBD2 identical over 7 bases. This CDR3 region has 13 residues. Trimming removed 2 bases from V and 6 bases from J; junction bases left unmatched: 4. Germline V gene sequence: CDR1 MGHRA, CDR2 YSYEKL. This CDR3 reads CASSQQLAREQYF. CDR3 DNA: TGCGCCAGCAGCCAACAACTAGCGCGCGAGCAGTACTTC.

Points on this clonotype: Being one base from a much bigger clone, this may be a read error. The chain recombines TRBV30 with TRBJ1-6, with D unclear. CDR3 size: 13 residues. From germline, CDR1 is GTSNPN and CDR2 SVGIG (reference sequence). V was shortened by 2 bases and J by 8 bases, with 10 bases between the two germline ends. CDR3 sequence reads: CAWSSGDDSPLHF. The CDR3 coding sequence is TGTGCCTGGAGTTCAGGAGATGATTCACCCCTCCACTTT.

This clonotype was observed a few times. The chain uses TRBV9 and TRBJ1-2; D remains unclear. The V gene lost 0 bases and the J gene lost 4 bases, with 16 bases spanning the gap. The V gene's germline CDR1 is SGDLS and CDR2 YYNGEE. The CDR3 is 16 residues long. The CDR3 region has the DNA TGTGCCAGCAGCGTAGACTCGACATATCCTGTCTATGGCTACACCTTC. It codes for CASSVDSTYPVYGYTF.

In regard to this clonotype: A read error is possible here, since a much larger clone lies one base away. Here the CDR3 omits its conserved ending phenylalanine or tryptophan, so a read error is the likely source. This sequence joins TRBV2 and TRBJ1-2; D is unclear. CDR3 length: 15 amino acids. Germline CDR1 SNHLY, CDR2 FYNNEI. Trimming pared 6 bases from V and 2 bases from J, leaving 16 bases between. The CDR3 DNA sequence: TGTGCCAGCAGGGAGTCCCCCGGAGACAACTATGGCTACACCTCC. Translated, it gives CASRESPGDNYGYTS.

This clonotype has at least ten counts. The CDR3 sequence: CSARAGLAGAEDTQYF. CDR3 bases: TGCAGTGCTAGAGCAGGACTAGCGGGAGCGGAAGATACGCAGTATTTT. V is TRBV20-1 and J is TRBJ2-3, with 13 nucleotides matching TRBD2. CDR1 DFQATT and CDR2 SNEGSKA come from the germline V gene (reference sequence). Trimming took 1 base from V and 5 from J; bases not matched to a gene: 6. CDR3 length equals 16 residues.

This clonotype was seen at least ten times. V usage is TRBV7-9 and J usage is TRBJ2-2; maybe TRBD1 (5 bases). V dropped 5 bases and J dropped 2 bases, with 9 bases sitting between them. The length of the CDR3 is 14 residues. From germline, CDR1 is SEHNR and CDR2 FQNEAQ (reference sequence). CDR3 sequence: CASSPTENTGELFF. The CDR3 nucleotides read TGTGCCAGCAGCCCGACAGAAAACACCGGGGAGCTGTTTTTT.

There are many counts of this clonotype. The J gene is TRBJ2-7, the V gene TRBV19, with D perhaps TRBD2 (6 bases). The CDR3 consists of 14 residues. CDR1 and CDR2 (germline): LNHDA, SQIVND (reference sequence). Trimming left V 3 bases short and J 2 bases short, with 11 bases between. The CDR3 DNA is TGTGCCAGTAGTATGTTCGGGAGCCCCTACGAGCAGTACTTC. It codes for CASSMFGSPYEQYF.

Only a few counts were recorded for this clonotype. This chain uses TRBV11-2 with TRBJ2-7; 8 bases map to TRBD2. Trimming cost V 4 bases and J 3 bases; bases outside gene matches: 8. Germline V gene lookup returns CDR1 SGHAT and CDR2 FQNNGV. This CDR3 spans 15 amino acids. In nucleotides, the CDR3 is TGTGCCAGCAGCTGGGGGAGCGGGAGTAACTACGAGCAGTACTTC. Translation: CASSWGSGSNYEQYF.

This clonotype was found many times. The chain joins TRBV13 to TRBJ1-2; D is undetermined. Germline loops: CDR1 PRHDT, CDR2 FYEKMQ (reference sequence). This CDR3 comprises 12 residues. V was pared by 5 bases and J by 6 bases, with 10 bases between. CDR3: CASSPGTHGYTF. CDR3 bases: TGTGCCAGCAGCCCGGGAACACATGGCTACACCTTC.

About this clonotype: A single base separates this from a much larger clone, so it may be a read error. The chain recombines TRBV9 with TRBJ1-6, with 9 nucleotides matching TRBD1. V lost 4 bases to trimming and J lost 10 bases; unmatched junction nucleotides: 12. In germline, CDR1 is SGDLS, CDR2 YYNGEE. This CDR3 region has 16 residues. CDR3 DNA sequence: TGTGCCAGCAGCAATCCACACGGGACAGGGACCTCACCCCTCCACTTT. It is translated as CASSNPHGTGTSPLHF.

With respect to this clonotype: A much larger clone lies a single base off, so this may be a read error. The chain joins TRBV7-3 to TRBJ2-3; 10 nucleotides agree with TRBD1. There are 14 residues in the CDR3. Germline values: CDR1 SGHTA, CDR2 FQGTGA. CDR3 amino acids: CVSSGTGAMDTQYF. CDR3 nucleotide sequence: TGTGTCAGCAGCGGGACAGGGGCTATGGATACGCAGTATTTT. Combining the CDR3 with reference TRBV7-3 and TRBJ2-3 gives the whole variable domain GAGVSQTPSNKVTEKGKYVELRCDPISGHTALYWYRQSLGQGPEFLIYFQGTGAADDSGLPNDRFFAVRPEGSVSTLKIQRTERGDSAVYLCVSSGTGAMDTQYFGPGTRLTVL.

The chain uses TRBV5-6 and TRBJ2-1; weak D call: TRBD1 (6 bases). Between the trimmed V and J ends, which lost 0 bases and 2 bases, there was a span of 15 bases. The CDR3 is 17 residues long. Per germline, CDR1 SGHDT and CDR2 YYEEEE. The CDR3 bases are TGTGCCAGCAGCTTGGTTCAGGACAGTAAACCCTACAATGAGCAGTTCTTC. It encodes CASSLVQDSKPYNEQFF.

This clonotype was seen many times. The chain couples TRBV6-5 to TRBJ2-3; 8 positions agree with TRBD2. The V segment lost 2 bases and the J segment 4 bases; nucleotides outside the gene matches: 11. This CDR3 spans 17 amino acids. The germline CDR1 and CDR2 sequences are MNHEY and SVGAGI. The CDR3: CASSYATPREVADTQYF. The CDR3 DNA sequence: TGTGCCAGCAGTTACGCCACTCCGCGGGAGGTGGCAGATACGCAGTATTTT.